This entry describes one TCR beta chain. This clonotype came up many times. The target of this receptor is not known. There are no base qualities to consult, and no much larger clone falls within one base. The source of the sample is a study of human T cells and chemical hapten exposure (TCRdb year 2021). In the study overall: For sensitization, 2% DPC in acetone was applied to a roughly 2 cm by roughly 2 cm area of upper inner arm skin. Throughout the approximately 25-week study period, patients were also given weekly therapeutic DPC doses on the scalp. Patch testing was performed on the upper back with Finn chambers containing 0.01% DPC, and the patch tests were scored after 6 days according to International Contact Dermatitis Research Group standards. The patient cohort, mostly female, included alopecia areata with under or over 50% scalp involvement, alopecia totalis and alopecia universalis. Libraries were pooled for sequencing, and variation in per-sample TCR yields was attributed mainly to small differences in library volumes within the pool. This study followed changes in the peripheral blood TCR repertoire in vivo during primary and secondary sensitization of alopecia patients to the hapten diphenylcyclopropenone (DPC). Blood was sampled from patients pre-sensitization (week 0) and at 2, 6 and about 24 weeks after DPC sensitization. Around 29 alopecia patients provided blood for TCR sequencing at one to four time points (pre-sensitization, 2, 6 and 24 weeks). What the authors observed across the whole study: The number of PT1 expanded TCRs positively correlated with patch test score, significant at thresholds 8, 16 and 32 but not 4. Compared with pre-sensitization or healthy control sets, expanded TCRs formed significantly more large CDR3 similarity clusters, which is consistent with antigen-driven responses. No change with DPC sensitization was found in the number of TCRs above 1 in 1000 frequency, and no evidence of global repertoire structure alterations was found. Because every patient had alopecia, a presumed autoimmune disease, the patients' immune response might differ from that of healthy individuals. After repeated subsampling, changes were observed in the strength of the expansion versus patch-test correlation and in the threshold at which the correlation became significant.

CDR1 SEHNR and CDR2 FQNEAQ were looked up in the germline V gene (reference sequence). A distance of 13 bases separates the germline ends of V and J, which lose 0 bases and 4 bases respectively. From cysteine to phenylalanine, the CDR3 is 16 amino acids long. Kept here is only the CDR3 DNA, which spans 48 bases and is read in frame from base 1. The receptor library was made with RACE. TCRdb records NextSeq 500 as the sequencer. Library preparation attached unique molecular identifiers to individual cDNA molecules for quantitative, reproducible TCR counting. From each blood RNA sample, both TCR alpha and TCR beta chains were sequenced. Per the source publication's procedure: The median number of TCRs per sample was roughly 100,000, ranging from about 20,000 to 750,000. V, J and CDR3 annotation of the TCR reads was performed with the Decombinator software suite. Every sample was subsampled to the same number of TCRs (28,000) for the PS versus PT1 abundance plots. Expanded TCRs were defined as absent before sensitization and observed at least eight times at the 2-week time point. The public sequencing data were trimmed at Q25 with fastp and processed into clonotypes with MiXCR by TCRdb, which kept only in-frame beta chains. Each entry is one CDR3 protein sequence, shown with its most common DNA and genes. TCRdb, rather than the study authors, made the V and J calls. The sample table holds about 80,000 distinct CDR3 sequences, of which around 7.8% were seen once. The ten largest clones add up to approximately 1.5% of the sample.

Read against the paper, the sample's time point label means: patch test 1, 2 weeks after DPC sensitization. The treatment or condition tag for this specimen amounts to: therapeutic diphenylcyclopropenone sensitization with weekly scalp DPC. At every patch-test visit, the blood draw took place before the patch test was put on. Eligible patients were aged 18 to 70, diagnosed with alopecia, deemed suitable for DPC therapy, and excluded if pregnant. Total RNA was isolated from unfractionated whole blood collected in Tempus Blood RNA tubes. Source: whole blood, taken in connection with sensitization to the hapten diphenylcyclopropenone (DPC). Recombination linked TRBV7-9 to TRBJ1-3, and possibly TRBD1, on 6 matching bases. This receptor was identified in a woman aged 30 to 39 with alopecia areata. Some clones in this sample may be carry-over from other donors' samples. The DNA sequence is given as TGTGCCAGCAGCTTAGCGAGCGGGGGCGGCGGAAACACCATATATTTT. Its protein reads: CASSLASGGGGNTIYF. Beyond the CDR3, the reference TRBV7-9 and TRBJ1-3 genes provide the residues; the full variable domain reads: DTGVSQNPRHKITKRGQNVTFRCDPISEHNRLYWYRQTLGQGPEFLTYFQNEAQLEKSRLLSDRFSAERPKGSFSTLEIQRTEQGDSAMYLCASSLASGGGGNTIYFGEGSWLTVV.